What follows is one T cell receptor (beta chain) and its context. Its antigen is still unknown. The table came from immunoSEQ multiplex PCR; TCRdb's copy has only in-frame clones and leaves some out. The sample holds 50,000 to 75,000 clones, approximately 71% seen once. Germline CDR1 is SEHNR and CDR2 is FQNEAQ (reference sequence). Trimming pared 2 bases from V and 5 bases from J, leaving 13 bases between. The CDR3 is made up of 14 amino acids. The entry originates in a study of cytotoxic CD8 clonotypes in ibrutinib-treated CLL. Study at large: For this cohort, patients were some eleven relapsed/refractory and some 15 treatment-naive, while 17 were IGHV unmutated. The authors obtained response samples at a median of about eleven months of treatment, range 6 to 36. General study points: There were few public clonotypes, and on treatment they contracted or stayed stable.

Genomic DNA in an amount of around 1.8 micrograms was extracted from cryopreserved PBMCs and used for the preparation of TCR beta libraries. The sample here was PBMCs, taken after 12 months of ibrutinib treatment. This sequence was found in a human donor with chronic lymphocytic leukemia. The chain combines TRBV7-9 with TRBJ2-7; D may be TRBD1 or TRBD2 (5 bases each). The CDR3 sequence is CASSLFGGPDEQYF. In DNA, the CDR3 is TGTGCCAGCAGCTTATTTGGGGGTCCGGACGAGCAGTACTTC.